These 26 T cell receptor beta chains were sequenced from one sample in a study of blood T cell repertoires in COVID-19. Assay: immunoSEQ multiplex PCR; the TCRdb copy retains only in-frame clones and omits some. The sample has nearly 200,000 clones, approximately 87% seen once. The sequencing input was peripheral blood. These receptors originate from a woman aged 70 to 79 with acute or convalescent COVID-19.

The rearrangement joins TRBV5-1 to TRBJ2-2; D perhaps matches TRBD2 (6 bases). The CDR3 spans 16 residues. Germline assignment: CDR1 SGHRS and CDR2 YFSETQ. Trimming took 4 bases from V and 1 from J, leaving 14 bases between them. In nucleotides, the CDR3 is TGCGCCAGCAGCATGGGCCCAGCGGGGAACACCGGGGAGCTGTTTTTT. Translation: CASSMGPAGNTGELFF.

The J gene is TRBJ1-5, the V gene TRBV7-8; 8 nucleotides align to TRBD1. The junction had 11 bases not matched to a gene; V was cut back by 3 bases and J by 7 bases. This CDR3 has 16 residues. From germline, CDR1 is SGHVS and CDR2 FQNEAQ. The CDR3 DNA reads as TGTGCCAGCAGCTTCCACGACAGGGGCCCAGCGCAGCCCCAGCATTTT. This sequence encodes CASSFHDRGPAQPQHF.

V is TRBV5-5 and J is TRBJ2-6, with D uncertain. The germline V and J ends were trimmed by 6 bases and 4 bases, with 14 bases remaining between them. The CDR3 length is 15 residues. Germline CDR1 is SGHKS and CDR2 is YYEKEE (reference sequence). The CDR3 loop is CASNQWSPGANVLTF. As DNA, the CDR3 is TGTGCCAGCAACCAGTGGAGCCCAGGGGCCAACGTCCTGACTTTC.

In this sample, this clone turned up a few times. The chain combines TRBV19 with TRBJ2-7; a weak D match, TRBD2 (5 bases). Germline CDR1 LNHDA, CDR2 SQIVND (reference sequence). Trimming removed 2 bases from V and 6 bases from J, with 11 bases in between. This CDR3 is built from 13 residues. In DNA, the CDR3 is TGTGCCAGTAGTATAATGCCGGGGAGCGAGCAGTACTTC. It translates to CASSIMPGSEQYF.

This chain joins TRBV3-1 (or the pseudogene TRBV3-2) and TRBJ2-1, with TRBD2 matching over 11 bases. After removal of 4 bases from V and 6 bases from J, the junction contained 11 bases not matched to a gene. The CDR3 consists of 17 residues. CDR1 LGHDT and CDR2 YNNKEL come from the germline V gene (reference sequence). The CDR3 region is CASSPSKPSGGSNEQFF. In DNA form, the CDR3 reads TGTGCCAGCAGCCCCAGCAAGCCTAGCGGGGGGTCCAATGAGCAGTTCTTC.

V and J are TRBV24-1 and TRBJ2-3; D uncertain. There are 17 residues in the CDR3. Germline V gene sequence: CDR1 KGHDR, CDR2 SFDVKD. V was clipped by 5 bases and J by 0 bases, with 17 bases between them. CDR3 protein: CATSGPDLSTSTDTQYF. The CDR3 DNA reads as TGTGCCACCAGTGGCCCTGATCTATCTACTAGCACAGATACGCAGTATTTT.

The chain is built from TRBV6-1 and TRBJ1-5, with a weak D call TRBD1 (5 bases). CDR1 and CDR2 from the germline V gene are MNHNS and SASEGT. V lost 1 base, J lost 5 bases, and 15 bases lay in between. This CDR3 contains 16 residues. The CDR3 loop reads CASSEGAQGSYQPQHF. The CDR3 coding sequence is TGTGCCAGCAGTGAAGGGGCTCAGGGATCCTATCAGCCCCAGCATTTT.

The V call is TRBV5-1, the J call TRBJ2-3; D gene unclear. The CDR3 has 13 residues. Germline V gives CDR1 SGHRS, CDR2 YFSETQ. V was clipped by 0 bases and J by 6 bases, with 8 bases between them. CDR3 in amino acids: CASSLEPADTQYF. CDR3 DNA sequence: TGCGCCAGCAGCTTGGAGCCTGCGGATACGCAGTATTTT.

This clone was observed a single time. The chain recombines TRBV24-1 with TRBJ1-3; 8 bases match TRBD1. With 9 bases clipped from V and 3 bases from J, the junction kept 12 bases outside the gene matches. Per the germline V gene, CDR1 is KGHDR and CDR2 is SFDVKD. The CDR3 contains 16 residues. The CDR3 DNA reads TGTGCCACCCAAGACCTGGACAGGGTGGATGGAAACACCATATATTTT. It encodes CATQDLDRVDGNTIYF.

The rearrangement uses TRBV18 and TRBJ1-4; perhaps TRBD1 as D (6 bases). Germline-derived CDR1 and CDR2 are KGHSH and LQKENI. The CDR3 is made up of 15 amino acids. Trimming cost V 6 bases and J 5 bases, with 16 bases left between them. CDR3 sequence: CASSQGRGANEKLFF. The CDR3 DNA reads TGTGCCAGCTCCCAAGGCAGGGGAGCGAATGAAAAACTGTTTTTT.

The chain employs TRBV24-1 and TRBJ1-5, with 9 bases matching TRBD1. Germline loops: CDR1 KGHDR, CDR2 SFDVKD. This CDR3 has 15 amino acids. The ends lost 3 bases at V and 4 bases at J; junction bases unmatched: 3. The CDR3 spells CATSDPGTGNQPQHF. As DNA, the CDR3 is TGTGCCACCAGTGATCCCGGGACAGGGAATCAGCCCCAGCATTTT.

This sequence joins TRBV10-3 and TRBJ2-3; TRBD2 matches 8 bases. Germline CDR1 and CDR2: ENHRY and SYGVKD. J gave up 5 bases and V 4 bases, and 2 bases lay outside the gene matches. CDR3 length: 13 residues. This chain's CDR3 is CAISVSGGDTQYF. CDR3 DNA: TGTGCCATCAGTGTGAGCGGGGGAGATACGCAGTATTTT.

The chain has TRBV5-1 and TRBJ2-7; 9 bases match TRBD2. The length of the CDR3 is 17 residues. Trimming cost V 0 bases and J 7 bases; bases outside gene matches: 14. Germline values: CDR1 SGHRS, CDR2 YFSETQ. DNA for the CDR3: TGCGCCAGCAGCTTGGGGGCTAGCGGGATCATACAATTTGAGCAGTACTTC. It translates to CASSLGASGIIQFEQYF.

There are a few counts of this clone. The chain links TRBV6-5 to TRBJ1-2; D uncertain. This CDR3 spans 13 amino acids. The ends were cut back, 11 bases at V and 3 bases at J, with 16 bases in the middle. Germline loops: CDR1 MNHEY, CDR2 SVGAGI. CDR3 nucleotide sequence: TGTGCCTGCCGGCGTTACGGAGACTATGGCTACACCTTC. Residues: CACRRYGDYGYTF.

The chain recombines TRBV11-2 with TRBJ2-1; tentatively, D is TRBD1 (5 bases). V was shortened by 4 bases and J by 8 bases, with 15 bases between the two germline ends. The CDR3 runs to 14 residues. Germline CDR1 is SGHAT and CDR2 is FQNNGV. The CDR3 DNA follows: TGTGCCAGCAGCTCCGGTCCCCCCAGGGATGAGCAGTTCTTC. Translated, it gives CASSSGPPRDEQFF.

V usage is TRBV3-1 (or the pseudogene TRBV3-2) and J usage is TRBJ1-3; 12 bases fit TRBD1. Trimming cost V 0 bases and J 8 bases; bases outside gene matches: 8. The CDR3 covers 17 residues. The germline V gene has CDR1 LGHDT and CDR2 YNNKEL (reference sequence). DNA of the CDR3: TGTGCCAGCAGCCAAGACCGTGGGGACAGGGGGCGTGACACCATATATTTT. Translation: CASSQDRGDRGRDTIYF.

The rearrangement uses TRBV12-3 or TRBV12-4 and TRBJ2-7; 8 bases are a match to TRBD1. V was clipped by 7 bases and J by 4 bases; unmatched bases: 6. This CDR3 is built from 13 residues. The CDR3 here is CASTPGQAYEQYF. CDR3 sequence (DNA): TGTGCCAGCACCCCGGGACAGGCTTACGAGCAGTACTTC.

This clone was picked up a small number of times. As DNA, the CDR3 is TGTGCCAGCAGTTTAAACTCCTTCCCCCCCAATCAGCCCCAGCATTTT. The encoded protein is CASSLNSFPPNQPQHF. The chain employs TRBV27 and TRBJ1-5; D call uncertain. The germline CDR1 and CDR2 sequences are MNHEY and SMNVEV (reference sequence). V was clipped by 2 bases and J by 3 bases, with 14 bases between them. This CDR3 comprises 16 residues.

This clone was found a few times. V gene TRBV4-3 combines with J gene TRBJ1-6, with D perhaps matching TRBD1 (5 bases). The CDR3 is 15 amino acids. Trimming took 1 base from V and 7 from J, leaving 11 bases between them. The germline V gene encodes CDR1 LGHNA and CDR2 YSLEER. The CDR3 protein is CASSQAIGVNSPLHF. In DNA, the CDR3 is TGCGCCAGCAGCCAAGCAATAGGGGTAAATTCACCCCTCCACTTT.

The rearrangement uses TRBV2 and TRBJ1-2; no clear D gene. Germline CDR1 is SNHLY and CDR2 is FYNNEI. V lost 7 bases, J lost 0 bases, and 18 bases lay in between. This CDR3 is 16 amino acids long. CDR3 sequence reads: CASNRGVEIANYGYTF. The CDR3 nucleotides are TGTGCCAGCAATAGAGGAGTCGAGATAGCTAACTATGGCTACACCTTC.

This chain uses TRBV7-6 with TRBJ2-7, with D perhaps TRBD2 (7 bases). Per germline, CDR1 SGHVS and CDR2 FNYEAQ. V was clipped by 0 bases and J by 3 bases, with 12 bases between them. The length of the CDR3 is 15 residues. The CDR3 DNA reads TGTGCCAGCAGCTTAGCGGGGGGGCAGAACTACGAGCAGTACTTC. It translates to CASSLAGGQNYEQYF. The whole variable domain, filled in from reference TRBV7-6 and TRBJ2-7, reads GAGVSQSPRYKVTKRGQDVALRCDPISGHVSLYWYRQALGQGPEFLTYFNYEAQQDKSGLPNDRFSAERPEGSISTLTIQRTEQRDSAMYRCASSLAGGQNYEQYFGPGTRLTVT.

This chain uses TRBV28 with TRBJ2-6; 10 bases map to TRBD2. J lost 0 bases, V lost 5 bases, and 4 bases had no gene match. From germline, CDR1 is MDHEN and CDR2 SYDVKM. This CDR3 has 17 amino acids. CDR3 protein: CASSSGRAPSGANVLTF. CDR3 DNA: TGTGCCAGCAGTAGCGGGAGGGCTCCCTCTGGGGCCAACGTCCTGACTTTC.

This chain joins TRBV5-4 and TRBJ2-2; D possibly corresponds to TRBD2 (6 bases). The CDR3 loop spans 15 amino acids. The germline V and J ends were trimmed by 4 bases and 2 bases, with 12 bases remaining between them. Per germline, CDR1 SGHNT and CDR2 YYREEE (reference sequence). As DNA, the CDR3 is TGTGCCAGCAGCGGCGGGACTCGCAACACCGGGGAGCTGTTTTTT. Its translation: CASSGGTRNTGELFF. Supplemented by reference TRBV5-4 and TRBJ2-2, the full variable domain reads ETGVTQSPTHLIKTRGQQVTLRCSSQSGHNTVSWYQQALGQGPQFIFQYYREEENGRGNFPPRFSGLQFPNYSSELNVNALELDDSALYLCASSGGTRNTGELFFGEGSRLTVL.

The chain combines TRBV10-3 with TRBJ2-1, with D perhaps TRBD2 (7 bases). From germline, CDR1 is ENHRY and CDR2 SYGVKD. The germline V and J ends were trimmed by 0 bases and 9 bases, with 24 bases remaining between them. This CDR3 contains 18 residues. Written as DNA, the CDR3 is TGTGCCATCAGTGAGTCGACTCTAAGGGGGACTATATTCGGTGAGCAGTTCTTC. This sequence encodes CAISESTLRGTIFGEQFF.

V and J are TRBV28 and TRBJ1-2, with D maybe TRBD1 (5 bases). This CDR3 contains 13 residues. Germline CDR1 reads MDHEN; CDR2 reads SYDVKM. V lost 3 bases, J lost 8 bases, and 13 bases lay in between. This chain's CDR3 is CASSFRGGEGYTF. CDR3 in DNA: TGTGCCAGCAGTTTTCGCGGGGGTGAGGGCTACACCTTC.

J is TRBJ2-7 and V is TRBV5-3; weak D call: TRBD1 (6 bases). TRBV5-3 is filed as an ORF, its function uncertain. The CDR3 runs to 14 residues. Trimming cost V 0 bases and J 3 bases, with 10 bases left between them. The CDR3 sequence is CARSLVWGHYEQYF. DNA of the CDR3: TGTGCCAGAAGCTTGGTATGGGGGCACTACGAGCAGTACTTC.